These 27 T cell receptor beta chains were sequenced from one sample in a study of shared clonotypes between healthy human individuals. The protocol was immunoSEQ multiplex PCR, while the TCRdb copy is restricted to in-frame clones and leaves out a portion. The data contain about 2.3 million clones, over 85% of them singletons. Sequencing input: naive CD4+ T cells from PBMCs. Subset reported: CD45RA+ positively selected. These receptors were collected from a man aged 18-30 years in good health. Some clones in this sample may be carry-over from other donors' samples.

The chain carries TRBV28 and TRBJ1-6; 9 nucleotides agree with TRBD1. Germline trimming cut 7 bases from V and 11 bases from J; bases unmatched to any gene: 9. The germline gives CDR1 MDHEN, CDR2 SYDVKM. This CDR3 spans 14 amino acids. CDR3 sequence reads: CASTSTGGRAPLHF. The CDR3 coding sequence is TGTGCCAGCACCTCGACAGGGGGTCGGGCACCCCTCCACTTT.

The genes are TRBV6-4 and TRBJ2-7; D gene ambiguous. V dropped 0 bases and J dropped 4 bases, with 16 bases sitting between them. The CDR3 covers 16 residues. Germline CDR1 is MRHNA and CDR2 is SNTAGT. CDR3: CASSDSVSPTVYEQYF. In DNA form, the CDR3 reads TGTGCCAGCAGTGACTCGGTCTCACCTACAGTTTACGAGCAGTACTTC.

This clone has a single count. J is TRBJ1-2 and V is TRBV5-4; D might be TRBD1 (5 bases). The germline V gene has CDR1 SGHNT and CDR2 YYREEE (reference sequence). The CDR3 is made up of 15 amino acids. Deletions cut 5 bases from V and 2 bases from J, with 16 bases between. CDR3 protein: CASRVAGLLNYGYTF. The CDR3 nucleotides read TGTGCCAGCAGAGTGGCGGGACTCTTGAACTATGGCTACACCTTC.

The rearrangement uses TRBV5-4 and TRBJ2-5, with D tentatively TRBD1 (7 bases). The CDR3 length is 17 residues. V was clipped by 0 bases and J by 5 bases, with 20 bases between them. Germline V lookup: CDR1 SGHNT, CDR2 YYREEE (reference sequence). CDR3 nucleotide sequence: TGTGCCAGCAGCTTGGGGGGGGCGACAGGGCGAGGCGAGACCCAGTACTTC. Residues: CASSLGGATGRGETQYF. The full variable domain, completed using reference TRBV5-4 and TRBJ2-5, is ETGVTQSPTHLIKTRGQQVTLRCSSQSGHNTVSWYQQALGQGPQFIFQYYREEENGRGNFPPRFSGLQFPNYSSELNVNALELDDSALYLCASSLGGATGRGETQYFGPGTRLLVL.

This chain links TRBV11-2 with TRBJ2-5; 9 bases fit TRBD2. Germline CDR1 is SGHAT and CDR2 is FQNNGV. The CDR3 loop spans 16 amino acids. Losses at the gene ends were 5 bases for V and 3 bases for J; bases not matched to a gene: 10. CDR3 DNA: TGTGCCAGCAGCCATTGGGCGGGAGGGCCTGAAGAGACCCAGTACTTC. Translation gives CASSHWAGGPEETQYF.

The sample holds one count of this clone. This rearrangement joins TRBV5-3 to TRBJ2-5; no firm D call. TRBV5-3 is treated as an ORF (open reading frame) with a function not yet certain. This CDR3 is built from 13 residues. V was pared by 3 bases and J by 1 base, with 7 bases between. The CDR3 DNA sequence: TGTGCCAGAAGCTGTGCAGTCCAAGAGACCCAGTACTTC. Translation: CARSCAVQETQYF.

CDR3 amino acids: CASSGTGRREQFF. CDR3 sequence (DNA): TGTGCCAGCTCAGGAACCGGCCGGAGGGAGCAGTTCTTC. The chain carries TRBV18 and TRBJ2-1; perhaps TRBD2 as D (5 bases). CDR1 is KGHSH and CDR2 is LQKENI in the germline V gene. CDR3 length: 13 residues. With 5 bases removed from V and 10 bases from J, the gap between germline ends came to 15 bases.

The rearrangement links TRBV7-9 to TRBJ2-2, with D unresolved. In germline, CDR1 is SEHNR, CDR2 FQNEAQ (reference sequence). This CDR3 is built from 16 residues. Trimming pared 5 bases from V and 0 bases from J, leaving 13 bases between. Here the CDR3 DNA reads TGTGCCAGCAGCCCCAAGTCAACCTCGAACACCGGGGAGCTGTTTTTT. As protein: CASSPKSTSNTGELFF.

The V call is TRBV9, the J call TRBJ1-3; no firm D call. Trimming removed 4 bases from V and 4 bases from J, with 6 bases in between. The CDR3 totals 12 residues. CDR1 SGDLS and CDR2 YYNGEE come from the germline V gene. The CDR3 spells CASSTVGNTIYF. CDR3 DNA sequence: TGTGCCAGCAGCACGGTGGGAAACACCATATATTTT.

The chain has TRBV7-3 and TRBJ2-7; 10 bases map to TRBD1. Germline V gene lookup returns CDR1 SGHTA and CDR2 FQGTGA. This CDR3 comprises 15 residues. With V trimmed by 5 bases and J by 1 base, 5 bases remained unmatched. The DNA of the CDR3 is TGTGCCAGCAGCCCAGGACAGGGGGGATCCTACGAGCAGTACTTC. It translates to CASSPGQGGSYEQYF.

The chain links TRBV30 to TRBJ2-5, with a weak D call TRBD2 (5 bases). Germline V CDR1 and CDR2: GTSNPN, SVGIG (reference sequence). This CDR3 is 12 amino acids long. V was trimmed by 3 bases and J by 4 bases, leaving 9 bases between them. The chain's CDR3 is CAWRSGGETQYF. CDR3 in DNA: TGTGCCTGGAGGAGCGGCGGAGAGACCCAGTACTTC. Variable domain in full (rest from reference TRBV30 and TRBJ2-5): SQTIHQWPATLVQPVGSPLSLECTVEGTSNPNLYWYRQAAGRGLQLLFYSVGIGQISSEVPQNLSASRPQDRQFILSSKKLLLSDSGFYLCAWRSGGETQYFGPGTRLLVL.

The chain uses TRBV6-6 and TRBJ2-4; D gene unclear. CDR3 length equals 12 residues. V lost 6 bases, J lost 9 bases, and 12 bases lay in between. Germline values: CDR1 MNHNY, CDR2 SVGAGI (reference sequence). The CDR3 region is CASSSQRGIQYF. In DNA form, the CDR3 reads TGTGCCAGCAGCTCCCAACGAGGCATTCAGTACTTC.

CDR3 loop: CASSADRVYEQYF. The CDR3 DNA sequence: TGTGCCAGCAGTGCGGACAGGGTCTACGAGCAGTACTTC. V usage is TRBV2 and J usage is TRBJ2-7; 8 bases match TRBD1. Germline V gene data show CDR1 as SNHLY and CDR2 as FYNNEI. V was clipped by 4 bases and J by 3 bases; unmatched bases: 2. The CDR3 is 13 residues long.

A few counts support this clone. The chain has TRBV2 and TRBJ1-1, with 7 bases that match TRBD1. The germline V gene encodes CDR1 SNHLY and CDR2 FYNNEI. Trimming at V came to 5 bases and at J to 9 bases, leaving 9 bases not matched to a gene. The CDR3 has 13 amino acids. This chain's CDR3 is CASSPGQAQKAFF. For the CDR3, the DNA is TGTGCCAGCAGTCCTGGACAGGCCCAAAAAGCTTTCTTT.

The chain is built from TRBV28 and TRBJ2-7; D is unclear. CDR1 MDHEN and CDR2 SYDVKM come from the germline V gene. This CDR3 region has 13 residues. V lost 6 bases, J lost 7 bases, and 16 bases lay in between. CDR3 nucleotides: TGTGCCAGCAGCCCCCAACCGGGTTGGGAGCAGTACTTC. Amino acids: CASSPQPGWEQYF.

This chain links TRBV7-3 with TRBJ1-4, with 7 bases lining up with TRBD1. Germline assignment: CDR1 SGHTA and CDR2 FQGTGA. Trimming removed 0 bases from V and 5 bases from J; junction bases left unmatched: 3. There are 15 residues in the CDR3. The CDR3 spells CASSLTGTANEKLFF. The CDR3, as DNA: TGTGCCAGCAGCTTAACCGGGACAGCCAATGAAAAACTGTTTTTT.

The V and J genes are TRBV10-3 and TRBJ1-1; maybe TRBD1 (6 bases). This CDR3 is built from 11 residues. Germline V CDR1 and CDR2: ENHRY, SYGVKD. V was trimmed by 6 bases and J by 7 bases, leaving 9 bases between them. CDR3: CAIRQGIEAFF. The CDR3 nucleotides are TGTGCCATCAGACAGGGCATTGAAGCTTTCTTT.

The chain employs TRBV27 and TRBJ1-2; D unclear. There are 13 residues in the CDR3. Trimming removed 5 bases from V and 0 bases from J, with 7 bases in between. Germline CDR1 MNHEY, CDR2 SMNVEV (reference sequence). CDR3 sequence (DNA): TGTGCCAGCAGTACCTCCCCTAACTATGGCTACACCTTC. As protein: CASSTSPNYGYTF.

The chain is built from TRBV10-3 and TRBJ1-2; the D is unclear. The length of the CDR3 is 16 residues. Germline V gives CDR1 ENHRY, CDR2 SYGVKD. V was cut by 2 bases and J by 1 base, with 14 bases left in between. The CDR3 is CAISEVTPDYNYGYTF. Written as DNA, the CDR3 is TGTGCCATCAGTGAGGTAACCCCAGATTATAACTATGGCTACACCTTC.

This chain connects TRBV6-6 to TRBJ2-5, with D tentatively TRBD1 (6 bases). The germline V gene encodes CDR1 MNHNY and CDR2 SVGAGI (reference sequence). V lost 6 bases to trimming and J lost 6 bases, with 14 bases between them. The CDR3 runs 13 residues. The DNA for the CDR3 is TGTGCCAGCAGATCGATGGACAGCCAGACCCAGTACTTC. Translating it yields CASRSMDSQTQYF.

The chain is built from TRBV10-3 and TRBJ2-2; tentatively, D is TRBD2 (5 bases). This CDR3 comprises 16 residues. The germline V and J ends were trimmed by 3 bases and 1 base, with 12 bases remaining between them. Germline loops: CDR1 ENHRY, CDR2 SYGVKD. The CDR3 region is CAISDKRLQNTGELFF. The CDR3 DNA reads as TGTGCCATCAGTGATAAAAGACTACAGAACACCGGGGAGCTGTTTTTT.

This chain connects TRBV2 to TRBJ1-2, with D unresolved. Per the germline V gene, CDR1 is SNHLY and CDR2 is FYNNEI. Trimming removed 5 bases at V and 7 bases at J, with 23 bases between. The CDR3 extends over 16 amino acids. The CDR3: CASSYTPSGGIGGYTF. CDR3 in DNA: TGTGCCAGCAGTTATACCCCCTCCGGTGGAATAGGTGGCTACACCTTC.

J is TRBJ1-2 and V is TRBV6-5; a weak D match, TRBD1 (6 bases). Germline values: CDR1 MNHEY, CDR2 SVGAGI. V lost 0 bases and J lost 4, with 15 bases in between. This CDR3 has 16 residues. The CDR3 nucleotides read TGTGCCAGCAGTTACTCGAAGTTCACAGGGCCCTATGGCTACACCTTC. Amino acids: CASSYSKFTGPYGYTF.

This chain connects TRBV7-6 to TRBJ2-7; D not certain. Germline CDR1 SGHVS, CDR2 FNYEAQ. Deletions cut 0 bases from V and 2 bases from J, with 11 bases between. The CDR3 loop spans 15 amino acids. The DNA of the CDR3 is TGTGCCAGCAGCTTAGCCCCCTTAGGCACCTACGAGCAGTACTTC. Translating it yields CASSLAPLGTYEQYF.

This chain links TRBV29-1 with TRBJ1-3, with a possible D match to TRBD1 (5 bases). CDR3 length equals 15 residues. Germline CDR1 is SQVTM and CDR2 is ANQGSEA. Trimming cost V 4 bases and J 2 bases, with 15 bases left between them. Here the CDR3 DNA reads TGCAGCGTTGGCTATCGGGGGACGACTGGAAACACCATATATTTT. It codes for CSVGYRGTTGNTIYF.

In the case of this clone: Within the sample, other DNA sequences also encode this same CDR3. The chain combines TRBV18 with TRBJ2-5, with TRBD1 matching over 7 bases. J was trimmed by 1 base and V by 3 bases; bases with no gene match: 2. There are 14 residues in the CDR3. Germline CDR1 reads KGHSH; CDR2 reads LQKENI. CDR3 DNA sequence: TGTGCCAGCTCACCGCGACAGGGCCAAGAGACCCAGTACTTC. As protein: CASSPRQGQETQYF.

J is TRBJ1-2 and V is TRBV2; 10 bases fit TRBD1. With 5 bases clipped from V and 5 bases from J, the junction kept 8 bases outside the gene matches. Germline V gene data show CDR1 as SNHLY and CDR2 as FYNNEI. This CDR3 has 15 residues. The CDR3 spells CASSTRDRGLYGYTF. CDR3 nucleotide sequence: TGTGCCAGCAGTACCCGGGACAGGGGCTTATATGGCTACACCTTC.